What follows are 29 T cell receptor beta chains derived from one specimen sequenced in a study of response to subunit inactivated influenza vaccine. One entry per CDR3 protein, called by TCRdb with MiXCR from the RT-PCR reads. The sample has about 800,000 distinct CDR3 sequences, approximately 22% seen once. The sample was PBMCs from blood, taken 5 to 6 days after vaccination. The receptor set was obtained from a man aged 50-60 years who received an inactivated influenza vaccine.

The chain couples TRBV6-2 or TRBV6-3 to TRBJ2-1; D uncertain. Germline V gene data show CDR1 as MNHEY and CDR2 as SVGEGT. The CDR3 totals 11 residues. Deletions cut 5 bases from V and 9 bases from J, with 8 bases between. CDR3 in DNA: TGTGCCAGCAGTAACGCAGGTGAGCAGTTCTTC. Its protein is CASSNAGEQFF.

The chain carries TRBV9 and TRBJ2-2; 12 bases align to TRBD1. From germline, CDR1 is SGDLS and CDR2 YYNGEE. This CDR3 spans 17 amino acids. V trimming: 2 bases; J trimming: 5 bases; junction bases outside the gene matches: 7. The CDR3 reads CASSVQGQGARTGELFF. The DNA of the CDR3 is TGTGCCAGCAGCGTTCAGGGACAGGGGGCGCGTACCGGGGAGCTGTTTTTT.

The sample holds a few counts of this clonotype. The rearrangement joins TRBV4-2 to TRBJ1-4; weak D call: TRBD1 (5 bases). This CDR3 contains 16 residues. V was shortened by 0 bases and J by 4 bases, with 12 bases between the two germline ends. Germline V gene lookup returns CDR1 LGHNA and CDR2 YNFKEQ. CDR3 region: CASSQDPAGSNEKLFF. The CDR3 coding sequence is TGTGCCAGCAGCCAAGATCCCGCAGGGAGTAATGAAAAACTGTTTTTT.

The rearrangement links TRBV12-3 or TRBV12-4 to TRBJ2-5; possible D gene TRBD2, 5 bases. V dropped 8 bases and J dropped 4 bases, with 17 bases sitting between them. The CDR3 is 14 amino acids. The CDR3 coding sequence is TGTGCCAGCGGGAAGACCTTAGGAGGAGAGACCCAGTACTTC. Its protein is CASGKTLGGETQYF.

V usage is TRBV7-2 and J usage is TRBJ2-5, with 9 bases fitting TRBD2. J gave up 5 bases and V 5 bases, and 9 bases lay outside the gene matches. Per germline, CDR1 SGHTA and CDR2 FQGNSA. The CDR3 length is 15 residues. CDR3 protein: CASSPRVLAGETQYF. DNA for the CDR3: TGTGCCAGCAGCCCTAGAGTACTAGCGGGCGAGACCCAGTACTTC.

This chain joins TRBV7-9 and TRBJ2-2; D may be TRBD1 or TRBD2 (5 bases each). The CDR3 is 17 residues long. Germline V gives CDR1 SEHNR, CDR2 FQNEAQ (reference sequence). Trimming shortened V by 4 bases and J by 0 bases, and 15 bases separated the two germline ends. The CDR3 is CASSWGYRKPNTGELFF. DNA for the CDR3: TGTGCCAGCAGCTGGGGGTACAGAAAACCGAACACCGGGGAGCTGTTTTTT.

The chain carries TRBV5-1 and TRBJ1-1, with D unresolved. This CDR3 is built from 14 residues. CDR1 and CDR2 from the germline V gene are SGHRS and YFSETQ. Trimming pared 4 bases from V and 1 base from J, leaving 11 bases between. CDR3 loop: CASSPRTSNTEAFF. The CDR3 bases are TGCGCCAGCAGCCCTCGGACCTCGAACACTGAAGCTTTCTTT.

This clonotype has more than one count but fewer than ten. The CDR3 region has the DNA TGCAGTGGGTCACCAGGGTCCCAAGAGACCCAGTACTTC. Translated, it gives CSGSPGSQETQYF. The chain carries TRBV20-1 and TRBJ2-5; D perhaps matches TRBD1 (5 bases). Trimming removed 7 bases from V and 1 base from J, with 13 bases in between. The CDR3 has 13 amino acids. CDR1 is DFQATT, CDR2 SNEGSKA, per germline (reference sequence).

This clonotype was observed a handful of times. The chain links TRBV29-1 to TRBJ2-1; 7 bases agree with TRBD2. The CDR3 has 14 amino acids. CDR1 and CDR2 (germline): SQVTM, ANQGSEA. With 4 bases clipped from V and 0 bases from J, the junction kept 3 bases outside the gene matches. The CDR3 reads CSVGGGSSYNEQFF. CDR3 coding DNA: TGCAGCGTTGGGGGCGGGAGCTCCTACAATGAGCAGTTCTTC.

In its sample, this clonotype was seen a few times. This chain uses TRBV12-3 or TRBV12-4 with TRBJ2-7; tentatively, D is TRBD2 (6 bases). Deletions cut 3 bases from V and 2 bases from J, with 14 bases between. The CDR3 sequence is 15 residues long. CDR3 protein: CASSFGWGETYEQYF. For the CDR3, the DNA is TGTGCCAGCAGTTTTGGGTGGGGGGAAACCTACGAGCAGTACTTC.

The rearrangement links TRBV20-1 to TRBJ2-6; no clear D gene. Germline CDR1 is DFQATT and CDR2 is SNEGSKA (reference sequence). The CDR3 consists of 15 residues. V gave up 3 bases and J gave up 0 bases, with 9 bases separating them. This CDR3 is CSARVPRSGANVLTF. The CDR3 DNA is TGCAGTGCTAGGGTCCCTCGCTCTGGGGCCAACGTCCTGACTTTC.

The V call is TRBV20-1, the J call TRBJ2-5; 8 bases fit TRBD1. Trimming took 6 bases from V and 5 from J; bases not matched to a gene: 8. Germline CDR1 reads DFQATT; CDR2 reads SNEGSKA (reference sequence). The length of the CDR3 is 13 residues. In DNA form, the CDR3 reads TGCAGTGCCAAGAGGACAGGGTTGGAGACCCAGTACTTC. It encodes CSAKRTGLETQYF.

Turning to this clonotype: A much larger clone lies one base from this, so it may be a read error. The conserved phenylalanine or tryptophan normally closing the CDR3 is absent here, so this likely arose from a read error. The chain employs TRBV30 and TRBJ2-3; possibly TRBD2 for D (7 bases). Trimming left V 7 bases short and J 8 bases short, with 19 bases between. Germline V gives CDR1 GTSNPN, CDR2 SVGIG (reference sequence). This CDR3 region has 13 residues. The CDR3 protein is CASTSGGAGTQYS. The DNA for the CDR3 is TGTGCCTCTACTAGTGGGGGGGCCGGTACGCAGTATTCT.

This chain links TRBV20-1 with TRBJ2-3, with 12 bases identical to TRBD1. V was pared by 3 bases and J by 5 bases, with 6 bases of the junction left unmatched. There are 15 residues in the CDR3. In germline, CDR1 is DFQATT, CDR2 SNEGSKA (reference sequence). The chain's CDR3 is CSASSGTGGVDTQYF. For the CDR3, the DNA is TGCAGTGCTAGTTCCGGGACAGGGGGCGTAGATACGCAGTATTTT.

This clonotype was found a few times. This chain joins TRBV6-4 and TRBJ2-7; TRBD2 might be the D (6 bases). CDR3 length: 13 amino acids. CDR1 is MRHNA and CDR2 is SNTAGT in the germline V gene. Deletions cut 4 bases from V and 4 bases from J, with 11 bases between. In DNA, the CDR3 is TGTGCCAGCAGTGGCGGACTAAGTTACGAGCAGTACTTC. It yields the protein CASSGGLSYEQYF.

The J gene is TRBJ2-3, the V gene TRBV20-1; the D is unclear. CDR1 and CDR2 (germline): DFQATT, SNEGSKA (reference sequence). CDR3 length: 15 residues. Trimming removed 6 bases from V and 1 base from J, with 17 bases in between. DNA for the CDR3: TGCAGTGCCAGACGGCCCTTTCCGGGCACAGATACGCAGTATTTT. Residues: CSARRPFPGTDTQYF.

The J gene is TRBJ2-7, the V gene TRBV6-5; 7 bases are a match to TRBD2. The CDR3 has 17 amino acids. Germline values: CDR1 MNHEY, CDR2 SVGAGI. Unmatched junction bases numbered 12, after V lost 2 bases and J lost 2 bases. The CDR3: CASSYQRVSSGPYEQYF. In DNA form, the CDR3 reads TGTGCCAGCAGTTACCAAAGGGTCTCTAGCGGACCCTACGAGCAGTACTTC.

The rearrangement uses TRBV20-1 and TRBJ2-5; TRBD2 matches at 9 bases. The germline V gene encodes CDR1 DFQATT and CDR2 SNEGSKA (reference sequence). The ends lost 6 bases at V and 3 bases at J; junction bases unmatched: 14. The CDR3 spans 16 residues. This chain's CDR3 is CSASQRGALRKETQYF. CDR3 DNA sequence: TGCAGTGCCTCGCAGCGGGGGGCGCTTAGAAAAGAGACCCAGTACTTC.

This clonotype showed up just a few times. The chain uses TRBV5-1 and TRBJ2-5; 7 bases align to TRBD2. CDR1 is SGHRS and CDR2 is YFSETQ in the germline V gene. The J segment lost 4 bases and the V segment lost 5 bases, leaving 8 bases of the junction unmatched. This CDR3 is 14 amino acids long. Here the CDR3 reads CASSLAGVLETQYF. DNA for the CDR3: TGCGCCAGCAGTCTGGCGGGAGTCTTAGAGACCCAGTACTTC.

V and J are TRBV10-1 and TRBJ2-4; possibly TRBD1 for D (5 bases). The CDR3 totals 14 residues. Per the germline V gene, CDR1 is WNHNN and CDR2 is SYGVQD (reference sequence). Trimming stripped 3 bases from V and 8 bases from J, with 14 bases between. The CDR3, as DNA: TGCGCCAGCAGTGATTTTGCAGGGTCGGACATTCAGTACTTC. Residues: CASSDFAGSDIQYF.

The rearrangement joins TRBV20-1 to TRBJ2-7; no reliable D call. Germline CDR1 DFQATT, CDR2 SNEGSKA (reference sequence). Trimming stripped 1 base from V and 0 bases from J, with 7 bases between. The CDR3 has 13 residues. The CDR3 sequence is CSARVPFSYEQYF. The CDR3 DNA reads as TGCAGTGCTAGAGTCCCCTTCTCCTACGAGCAGTACTTC.

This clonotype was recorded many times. CDR3 sequence: CASRSTGPGNTIYF. CDR3 in DNA: TGTGCCAGCAGATCTACAGGGCCTGGAAACACCATATATTTT. This chain uses TRBV12-3 or TRBV12-4 with TRBJ1-3, with D possibly matching TRBD1 (6 bases). The length of the CDR3 is 14 residues. V lost 6 bases to trimming and J lost 2 bases, with 11 bases between them.

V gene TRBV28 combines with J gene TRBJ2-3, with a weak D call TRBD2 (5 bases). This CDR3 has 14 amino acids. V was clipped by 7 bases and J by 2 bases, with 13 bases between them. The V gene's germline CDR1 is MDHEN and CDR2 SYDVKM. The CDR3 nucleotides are TGTGCCAGCACCGGACTCCTCATCACAGATACGCAGTATTTT. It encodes CASTGLLITDTQYF.

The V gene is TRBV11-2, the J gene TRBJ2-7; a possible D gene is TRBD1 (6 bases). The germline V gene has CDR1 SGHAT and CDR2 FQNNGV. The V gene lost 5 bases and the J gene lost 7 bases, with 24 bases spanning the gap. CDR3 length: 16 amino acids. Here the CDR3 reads CASSQWGQERYNEQYF. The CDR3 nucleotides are TGTGCCAGCAGCCAGTGGGGGCAGGAACGCTACAATGAGCAGTACTTC.

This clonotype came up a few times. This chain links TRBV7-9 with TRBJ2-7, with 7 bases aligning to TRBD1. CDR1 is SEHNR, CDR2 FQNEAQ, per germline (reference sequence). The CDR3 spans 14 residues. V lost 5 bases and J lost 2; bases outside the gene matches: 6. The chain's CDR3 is CASSGYGQAYEQYF. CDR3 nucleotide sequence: TGTGCCAGCAGCGGGTATGGACAGGCCTACGAGCAGTACTTC. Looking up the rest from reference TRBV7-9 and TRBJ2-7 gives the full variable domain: DTGVSQNPRHKITKRGQNVTFRCDPISEHNRLYWYRQTLGQGPEFLTYFQNEAQLEKSRLLSDRFSAERPKGSFSTLEIQRTEQGDSAMYLCASSGYGQAYEQYFGPGTRLTVT.

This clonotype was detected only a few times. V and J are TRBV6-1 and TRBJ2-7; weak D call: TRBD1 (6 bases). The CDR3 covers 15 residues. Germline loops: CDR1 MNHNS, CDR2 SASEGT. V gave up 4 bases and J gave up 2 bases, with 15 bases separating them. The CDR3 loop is CASSARQVFAYEQYF. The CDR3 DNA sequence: TGTGCCAGCAGTGCCCGACAGGTATTTGCCTACGAGCAGTACTTC.

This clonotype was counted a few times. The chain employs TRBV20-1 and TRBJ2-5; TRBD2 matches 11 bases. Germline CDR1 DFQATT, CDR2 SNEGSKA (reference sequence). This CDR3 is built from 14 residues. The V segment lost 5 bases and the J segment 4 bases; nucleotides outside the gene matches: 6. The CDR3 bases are TGCAGTGCTTTAGATGGACTAGCGGGAGAGACCCAGTACTTC. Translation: CSALDGLAGETQYF.

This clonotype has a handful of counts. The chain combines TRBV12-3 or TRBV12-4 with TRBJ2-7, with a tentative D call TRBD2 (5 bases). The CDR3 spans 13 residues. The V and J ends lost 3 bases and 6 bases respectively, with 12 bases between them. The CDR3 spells CASSFLSEAEQYF. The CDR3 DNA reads TGTGCCAGCAGTTTTTTGTCGGAGGCCGAGCAGTACTTC.

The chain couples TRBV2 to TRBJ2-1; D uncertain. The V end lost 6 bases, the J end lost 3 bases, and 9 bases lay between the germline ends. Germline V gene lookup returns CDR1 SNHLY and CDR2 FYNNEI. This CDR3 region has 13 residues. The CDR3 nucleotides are TGTGCCAGCAGAAAAGGCAGCTACAATGAGCAGTTCTTC. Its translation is CASRKGSYNEQFF.